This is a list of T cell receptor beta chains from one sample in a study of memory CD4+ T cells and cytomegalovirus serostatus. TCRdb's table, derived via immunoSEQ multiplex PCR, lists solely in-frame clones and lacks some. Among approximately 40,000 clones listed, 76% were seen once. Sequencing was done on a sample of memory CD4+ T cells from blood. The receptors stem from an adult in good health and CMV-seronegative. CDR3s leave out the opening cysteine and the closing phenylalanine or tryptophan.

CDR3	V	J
ASRGDTPSNQPQH	TRBV2	TRBJ1-5
ASSWGSPSGNTIY	TRBV5-1	TRBJ1-3
ASSSNQRHSGYGYT	TRBV11-2	TRBJ1-2
ASSLPGRNTGELF	TRBV7-2	TRBJ2-2
ASSLGPGANVLT	TRBV5-8	TRBJ2-6
ASSSGTDEKLF	TRBV5-4	TRBJ1-4
AWTGYETQY	TRBV30	TRBJ2-5
ASSVSWAAAYEQY	TRBV9	TRBJ2-7
ASSTSGGGYGNTIY	TRBV5-1	TRBJ1-3
ASSTVSGANVLT	TRBV5-4	TRBJ2-6
ASSPQQGKSYNEQF	TRBV4-2	TRBJ2-1
ASSRGQGSSGANVLT	TRBV19	TRBJ2-6
ASRTTGGSYEQY	TRBV6-1	TRBJ2-7
ASSSLTGQGAYGYT	TRBV5-4	TRBJ1-2
ASKTGSQPQH	TRBV6-5	TRBJ1-5
ASSPLPTGRHYGYT	TRBV5-6	TRBJ1-2
ASSLGAVNTEAF	TRBV5-5	TRBJ1-1
ASSVTGGFQPQH	TRBV10-2	TRBJ1-5
ASSQEGGVGTGELF	TRBV4-1	TRBJ2-2
ASSLAFSQGTNTEAF	TRBV5-1	TRBJ1-1
ASSLAGTGLNEQY	TRBV27	TRBJ2-7
ASSLELGTEAF	TRBV5-1	TRBJ1-1
ASSQEGLGAGNTIY	TRBV4-1	TRBJ1-3
ASSYVGAGAGELF	TRBV6-6	TRBJ2-2
ASSLEGKNTEAF	TRBV5-1	TRBJ1-1
ASSPNTGTGELF	TRBV6-6	TRBJ2-2
ASSPPYRETEQF	TRBV27	TRBJ2-1
AWSGFRRGGYT	TRBV30	TRBJ1-2
SASTDTQY	TRBV20-1	TRBJ2-3
ASTRDATNEKLF	TRBV4-1	TRBJ1-4
ASSIGVNTEAF	TRBV7-9	TRBJ1-1
ASSVGQGNTGELF	TRBV10-1	TRBJ2-2
ASSKHLPYSNQPQH	TRBV21-1	TRBJ1-5
ASSLVAEAF	TRBV11-2	TRBJ1-1
ASSQDRSAAEQY	TRBV4-2	TRBJ2-7
ASSWKGDTEAF	TRBV5-4	TRBJ1-1
ASSVGTGGGEETQY	TRBV7-8	TRBJ2-5
ASSLGQLSRNTIY	TRBV28	TRBJ1-3
ASSPGLKETQY	TRBV5-1	TRBJ2-5
ASFPSRNRVYEQY	TRBV7-6	TRBJ2-7
ASSESTSGEGTQY	TRBV6-1	TRBJ2-5
ASSLDPRGTTNQPQH	TRBV5-1	TRBJ1-5
ASSHNRDRGRVGYGYT	TRBV5-4	TRBJ1-2
ASRPTGASPLH	TRBV5-1	TRBJ1-6
ASSIQPAYNSPLH	TRBV19	TRBJ1-6
ASSPTPNTQY	TRBV7-2	TRBJ2-3
ALGGTYGYT	TRBV30	TRBJ1-2
ASRPTGTGVGSPLH	TRBV11-2	TRBJ1-6
ASRADSNQPQH	TRBV2	TRBJ1-5